These 32 T cell receptor beta chains were sequenced from one sample in a study of regulatory T cells in long-lasting Graves disease. Regarding time point: newly diagnosed GD, antithyroid drugs for less than 3 months. PBMCs were the source of the RNA used for TCR sequencing. Through Arm-PCR of CDR3 regions and iRepertoire HTBI primers, TCR beta libraries were built. From the multiplex PCR reads, TCRdb called clonotypes with MiXCR, one entry per CDR3 protein. In the table there are around 400,000 distinct CDR3 sequences, less than 20% of which are singletons. The material sequenced was peripheral blood mononuclear cells (PBMCs), taken at new diagnosis, from a patient treated with antithyroid drugs. Source of these receptors: a female donor with Graves disease.

The sample holds many counts of this clonotype. This rearrangement joins TRBV7-9 to TRBJ1-2; D not certain. The germline CDR1 and CDR2 sequences are SEHNR and FQNEAQ (reference sequence). The V and J ends lost 3 bases and 6 bases respectively, with 17 bases between them. CDR3 length: 15 residues. The CDR3 protein is CASSFESSMSHGYTF. Written as DNA, the CDR3 is TGTGCCAGCAGCTTTGAGTCATCCATGTCTCATGGCTACACCTTC.

This clonotype was seen at least ten times. V usage is TRBV29-1 and J usage is TRBJ2-3; D might be TRBD2 (5 bases). Germline-derived CDR1 and CDR2 are SQVTM and ANQGSEA. V dropped 7 bases and J dropped 7 bases, with 24 bases sitting between them. The CDR3 has 15 residues. CDR3 amino acids: CSAPDGSVPGYTQYF. The CDR3 nucleotides are TGCAGCGCTCCAGACGGCTCAGTACCGGGGTATACGCAGTATTTT.

This sequence joins TRBV7-8 and TRBJ2-1; tentatively, D is TRBD1 (6 bases). Germline CDR1 and CDR2: SGHVS and FQNEAQ. The CDR3 sequence is 14 residues long. V gave up 1 base and J gave up 10 bases, with 14 bases separating them. For the CDR3, the DNA is TGTGCCAGCAGCTTAGTTCTAGGGGGAAGGGAGCAGTTCTTC. This encodes CASSLVLGGREQFF.

The V gene is TRBV11-2, the J gene TRBJ2-7; 11 positions match TRBD2. Germline V lookup: CDR1 SGHAT, CDR2 FQNNGV. This CDR3 spans 16 amino acids. V lost 1 base, J lost 5 bases, and 7 bases stayed unmatched. The CDR3 DNA follows: TGTGCCAGCAGCTTAGTAGGTCTAGCGGGAGGAAACGAGCAGTACTTC. Translated: CASSLVGLAGGNEQYF.

The table lists this clonotype with many counts. The V call is TRBV30, the J call TRBJ2-3; either TRBD1 or TRBD2 may fit D (5 bases each). From germline, CDR1 is GTSNPN and CDR2 SVGIG (reference sequence). The CDR3 runs to 14 residues. Trimming took 3 bases from V and 4 from J, leaving 14 bases between them. The CDR3 here is CAWRGSGTADTQYF. The CDR3 DNA is TGTGCCTGGAGAGGGTCAGGGACCGCAGATACGCAGTATTTT.

The sample holds many counts of this clonotype. The V and J genes are TRBV30 and TRBJ2-7, with D perhaps TRBD1 or TRBD2 (5 bases each). Germline V gives CDR1 GTSNPN, CDR2 SVGIG (reference sequence). Trimming took 4 bases from V and 0 from J, leaving 7 bases between them. CDR3 size: 12 residues. CDR3 amino acids: CAWKGSSYEQYF. The CDR3 DNA sequence: TGTGCCTGGAAGGGGAGCTCCTACGAGCAGTACTTC.

This clonotype was seen ten or more times. V usage is TRBV20-1 and J usage is TRBJ2-7, with D unclear. Trimming left V 5 bases short and J 0 bases short, with 14 bases between. The CDR3 extends over 14 amino acids. Per the germline V gene, CDR1 is DFQATT and CDR2 is SNEGSKA (reference sequence). Here the CDR3 reads CSAFDGLVSYEQYF. The DNA for the CDR3 is TGCAGTGCTTTCGACGGCCTGGTCTCCTACGAGCAGTACTTC.

This clonotype occurred a few times. A read error may produce the germline difference seen at one junction end. The V and J genes are TRBV5-1 and TRBJ1-2, with a weak D call TRBD1 (6 bases). CDR3 length: 13 amino acids. Germline V gene data show CDR1 as SGHRS and CDR2 as YFSETQ. In DNA form, the CDR3 reads TGTGCCAGCAGCTTGAACAGGGACGGCGGCTACACCTTC. It translates to CASSLNRDGGYTF. The whole variable domain, remainder taken from reference TRBV5-1 and TRBJ1-2, is KAGVTQTPRYLIKTRGQQVTLSCSPISGHRSVSWYQQTPGQGLQFLFEYFSETQRNKGNFPGRFSGRQFSNSRSEMNVSTLELGDSALYLCASSLNRDGGYTFGSGTRLTVV.

This clonotype was counted between two and nine times. Just one base apart from a much larger clone, this may be a read error. The CDR3 carries no conserved terminal phenylalanine or tryptophan, so it likely arises from a read error. This rearrangement joins TRBV9 to TRBJ1-1, with D perhaps matching TRBD1 (6 bases). The germline CDR1 and CDR2 sequences are SGDLS and YYNGEE. The CDR3 is made up of 14 amino acids. V was cut by 4 bases and J by 0 bases, with 10 bases left in between. The CDR3 reads CASSKTGMNTEAFL. The CDR3 DNA follows: TGTGCCAGCAGCAAGACAGGAATGAACACTGAAGCTTTCCTT.

This clonotype was seen ten or more times. V gene TRBV29-1 combines with J gene TRBJ2-5; D perhaps matches TRBD1 (6 bases). Germline CDR1 and CDR2: SQVTM and ANQGSEA. The CDR3 length is 14 residues. V lost 6 bases, J lost 1 base, and 15 bases lay in between. The CDR3 nucleotides read TGCAGCGTAAAGGGGGTACAGGGCCAAGAGACCCAGTACTTC. It codes for CSVKGVQGQETQYF. The entire variable domain, with the rest obtained from reference TRBV29-1 and TRBJ2-5, is as follows: SAVISQKPSRDICQRGTSLTIQCQVDSQVTMMFWYRQQPGQSLTLIATANQGSEATYESGFVIDKFPISRPNLTFSTLTVSNMSPEDSSIYLCSVKGVQGQETQYFGPGTRLLVL.

The rearrangement joins TRBV20-1 to TRBJ2-7; 10 bases line up with TRBD2. The CDR3 covers 12 residues. Trimming took 3 bases from V and 4 from J; bases not matched to a gene: 0. The germline CDR1 and CDR2 sequences are DFQATT and SNEGSKA (reference sequence). CDR3 in DNA: TGCAGTGCTAGGACTAGCGGGTACGAGCAGTACTTC. It codes for CSARTSGYEQYF.

In this sample, this clonotype turned up a few times. The rearrangement links TRBV9 to TRBJ1-1; 7 bases fit TRBD1. CDR1 and CDR2 from the germline V gene are SGDLS and YYNGEE. CDR3 length equals 13 residues. The junction had 7 bases not matched to a gene; V was cut back by 4 bases and J by 7 bases. The CDR3 protein is CASSPQGGFEAFF. In DNA, the CDR3 is TGTGCCAGCAGCCCCCAGGGGGGGTTTGAAGCTTTCTTT. The full variable domain, in which reference TRBV9 and TRBJ1-1 provide the parts outside the CDR3, is DSGVTQTPKHLITATGQRVTLRCSPRSGDLSVYWYQQSLDQGLQFLIQYYNGEERAKGNILERFSAQQFPDLHSELNLSSLELGDSALYFCASSPQGGFEAFFGQGTRLTVV.

At least ten counts were recorded for this clonotype. Sequence at one end of the junction differs from germline and may be a read error. The CDR3, as DNA: TGTGCCAGCAGTCCCCTTAGCGGGAGCTATTCCTCCGAGCAGTACTTC. This translates into CASSPLSGSYSSEQYF. This chain uses TRBV27 with TRBJ2-7; 9 bases align to TRBD2. This CDR3 is 16 amino acids long. Germline-derived CDR1 and CDR2 are MNHEY and SMNVEV (reference sequence).

This clonotype showed up many times. The rearrangement uses TRBV19 and TRBJ1-2; D gene uncertain. Trimming cost V 2 bases and J 7 bases, with 17 bases left between them. The V gene's germline CDR1 is LNHDA and CDR2 SQIVND (reference sequence). CDR3 size: 15 residues. This CDR3 reads CASSIHEVDLSGYTF. The DNA of the CDR3 is TGTGCCAGTAGTATACATGAGGTCGATTTGAGTGGCTACACCTTC.

In its sample, this clonotype was seen many times. The chain is built from TRBV5-5 and TRBJ2-5; TRBD1 aligns across 12 bases. This CDR3 comprises 16 residues. Germline loops: CDR1 SGHKS, CDR2 YYEKEE (reference sequence). J was trimmed by 4 bases and V by 4 bases; bases with no gene match: 8. The CDR3 DNA is TGTGCCAGCAGCGTGGGGGGACAGGGGGCTGGAGAGACCCAGTACTTC. Protein sequence: CASSVGGQGAGETQYF.

This clonotype was found many times. The rearrangement uses TRBV20-1 and TRBJ2-5; the D gene could be TRBD1 or TRBD2 (5 bases each). The CDR3 is 14 residues long. The germline V gene has CDR1 DFQATT and CDR2 SNEGSKA (reference sequence). V lost 4 bases and J 4 bases, leaving 16 bases between the germline ends. Here the CDR3 reads CSAIPRGRLETQYF. The CDR3 nucleotides are TGCAGTGCTATCCCGAGGGGACGATTAGAGACCCAGTACTTC.

This clonotype was detected ten times or more. The chain uses TRBV10-3 and TRBJ2-1; 14 bases match TRBD2. Trimming removed 2 bases from V and 8 bases from J; junction bases left unmatched: 5. CDR1 is ENHRY and CDR2 is SYGVKD in the germline V gene. The CDR3 has 16 residues. This CDR3 is CAISEGGLAGVYEQFF. DNA for the CDR3: TGTGCCATCAGTGAGGGGGGACTAGCGGGAGTTTATGAGCAGTTCTTC.

This rearrangement joins TRBV5-1 to TRBJ1-5, with a possible D match to TRBD1 (6 bases). V lost 2 bases and J 4 bases, leaving 16 bases between the germline ends. The CDR3 runs 16 residues. Per the germline V gene, CDR1 is SGHRS and CDR2 is YFSETQ. CDR3 residues: CASSLGDRDTNQPQHF. The CDR3 DNA is TGCGCCAGCAGCTTAGGGGACCGGGACACAAATCAGCCCCAGCATTTT.

This clonotype was seen only a few times. The chain couples TRBV9 to TRBJ2-1, with TRBD2 identical over 12 bases. V shed 3 bases and J 8 bases; nucleotides not matched to a gene: 6. This CDR3 has 15 residues. Germline values: CDR1 SGDLS, CDR2 YYNGEE. In DNA, the CDR3 is TGTGCCAGCAGCGCTAGCGGGAGGGGCCCCCATGAGCAGTTCTTC. This encodes CASSASGRGPHEQFF.

This clonotype was detected many times. This rearrangement joins TRBV5-1 to TRBJ1-1; a weak D match, TRBD1 (6 bases). Germline lookup yields CDR1 SGHRS and CDR2 YFSETQ. Trimming stripped 5 bases from V and 5 bases from J, with 19 bases between. The CDR3 extends over 15 amino acids. CDR3 nucleotides: TGCGCCAGCAGTCAAGGGGGGCGAGTAGGGACTGAAGCTTTCTTT. Translating it yields CASSQGGRVGTEAFF.

The V gene is TRBV4-3, the J gene TRBJ2-5, with a weak D call TRBD2 (5 bases). The CDR3 contains 19 residues. V was shortened by 0 bases and J by 4 bases, with 24 bases between the two germline ends. Germline V CDR1 and CDR2: LGHNA, YSLEER. CDR3 loop: CASSQDFFPSHDGRETQYF. CDR3 in DNA: TGCGCCAGCAGCCAAGATTTTTTCCCGTCCCATGATGGGAGAGAGACCCAGTACTTC.

The chain links TRBV5-1 to TRBJ2-1; D is perhaps TRBD2 (6 bases). Per the germline V gene, CDR1 is SGHRS and CDR2 is YFSETQ. The CDR3 consists of 13 residues. V dropped 3 bases and J dropped 10 bases, with 14 bases sitting between them. CDR3 nucleotide sequence: TGCGCCAGCAGCTGGGAGGTGGGGCCCGAGCAGTTCTTC. It specifies CASSWEVGPEQFF.

This chain connects TRBV9 to TRBJ2-2; unclear D gene. The CDR3 is 14 amino acids. The germline V gene has CDR1 SGDLS and CDR2 YYNGEE. The germline V and J ends were trimmed by 2 bases and 4 bases, with 9 bases remaining between them. The CDR3 reads CASSVREFTGELFF. DNA of the CDR3: TGTGCCAGCAGCGTCCGCGAGTTCACCGGGGAGCTGTTTTTT.

This clonotype was picked up many times. This chain joins TRBV7-2 and TRBJ1-1; D possibly corresponds to TRBD1 (5 bases). The CDR3 consists of 17 residues. CDR1 is SGHTA and CDR2 is FQGNSA in the germline V gene. V lost 5 bases and J 1 base, leaving 20 bases between the germline ends. Here the CDR3 reads CASSLTLGGTANTEAFF. As DNA, the CDR3 is TGTGCCAGCAGCCTAACCCTTGGGGGGACGGCGAACACTGAAGCTTTCTTT.

This clonotype was picked up one time. J is TRBJ2-7 and V is TRBV20-1; 10 positions agree with TRBD1. This CDR3 spans 12 amino acids. CDR1 DFQATT and CDR2 SNEGSKA come from the germline V gene (reference sequence). Trimming removed 6 bases from V and 3 bases from J; junction bases left unmatched: 2. The CDR3 DNA follows: TGCAGTGCGTGGACAGGGGGCTACGAGCAGTACTTC. It is translated as CSAWTGGYEQYF.

This clonotype was observed many times. This rearrangement joins TRBV5-6 to TRBJ2-5; 7 nucleotides agree with TRBD1. The length of the CDR3 is 14 residues. CDR1 and CDR2 (germline): SGHDT, YYEEEE. With V trimmed by 4 bases and J by 1 base, 4 bases remained unmatched. The CDR3 DNA sequence: TGTGCCAGCAGCGCAGGGACAGTCCAAGAGACCCAGTACTTC. Its protein is CASSAGTVQETQYF.

This clonotype was seen at least ten times. The V gene is TRBV28, the J gene TRBJ1-2, with 7 bases identical to TRBD1. The CDR3 consists of 12 residues. J gave up 7 bases and V 6 bases, and 5 bases lay outside the gene matches. Germline V lookup: CDR1 MDHEN, CDR2 SYDVKM. Here the CDR3 DNA reads TGTGCCAGCAGCCCGGACAGGAGTGGCTACACCTTC. It yields the protein CASSPDRSGYTF.

This clonotype has only a few counts. This rearrangement joins TRBV20-1 to TRBJ2-7, with unresolved D. The CDR3 runs 13 residues. Looked up from germline, CDR1 is DFQATT and CDR2 is SNEGSKA (reference sequence). With 6 bases removed from V and 6 bases from J, the gap between germline ends came to 18 bases. In nucleotides, the CDR3 is TGCAGTGCGATCAGTCGGGTCACGAGCGAGCAGTACTTC. Translation: CSAISRVTSEQYF.

There are many counts of this clonotype. The J gene is TRBJ2-3, the V gene TRBV6-2 or TRBV6-3, with D perhaps TRBD1 (6 bases). Trimming took 5 bases from V and 1 from J, leaving 19 bases between them. The V gene's germline CDR1 is MNHEY and CDR2 SVGEGT. The CDR3 contains 17 residues. The CDR3 region is CASSEDRPWSGTDTQYF. CDR3 in DNA: TGTGCCAGCAGTGAAGACAGGCCTTGGAGTGGCACAGATACGCAGTATTTT.

This clonotype was seen ten or more times. The chain combines TRBV5-1 with TRBJ2-3; 9 positions agree with TRBD2. From germline, CDR1 is SGHRS and CDR2 YFSETQ. V shed 3 bases and J 7 bases; nucleotides not matched to a gene: 9. The CDR3 covers 15 residues. The CDR3 DNA follows: TGCGCCAGCAGCTCCGGAGCGGGGGGCATCAATACGCAGTATTTT. This gives the protein CASSSGAGGINTQYF.

This clonotype was counted at least ten times. This chain joins TRBV7-9 and TRBJ2-3, with 7 positions matching TRBD1. Germline lookup yields CDR1 SEHNR and CDR2 FQNEAQ (reference sequence). J gave up 3 bases and V 0 bases, and 6 bases lay outside the gene matches. This CDR3 comprises 16 residues. As DNA, the CDR3 is TGTGCCAGCAGCTTAGCTATGACAGGGAAGACAGATACGCAGTATTTT. Amino acids: CASSLAMTGKTDTQYF.

This clonotype was picked up many times. The chain recombines TRBV7-9 with TRBJ2-7; D is undetermined. From germline, CDR1 is SEHNR and CDR2 FQNEAQ (reference sequence). This CDR3 is 14 amino acids long. Between the trimmed V and J ends, which lost 2 bases and 0 bases, there was a span of 8 bases. The DNA of the CDR3 is TGTGCCAGCAGCTTATCGAGCGCCTCCTACGAGCAGTACTTC. It specifies CASSLSSASYEQYF.